These T cell receptor beta chains were read from a single sample in a study of blood T cells in healthy people across ages. One entry per CDR3 protein results from TCRdb running MiXCR on the 5' RACE reads. Among around 1,500,000 distinct CDR3 sequences listed, 40% to 50% were seen once. The specimen sequenced was blood. The receptors were sampled from a woman under 30 in good health. The CDR3 runs from the conserved cysteine through the conserved F or W. The D gene is left open where the match is weak. Expanded clones are given a class, and other clones once, few, many or no size at all.

>TRBJ2-3|TRBV7-6|NA|NA
TGTGCCAGCAGTACATTACCGGGACTCAGCACAGATACGCAGTATTTT
CASSTLPGLSTDTQYF
>TRBJ2-6|TRBV27|NA|few
TGTGCCAGCAGTTTTTCGAGGATCCCGGGAGGGGCCAACGTCCTGACTTTC
CASSFSRIPGGANVLTF
>TRBJ1-1|TRBV5-4|TRBD1|NA
TGTGCCAGCAGCTTGGGCACAGGGGTTGACACTGAAGCTTTCTTT
CASSLGTGVDTEAFF
>TRBJ2-1|TRBV7-9|TRBD2|many
TGTGCCAGCAGCTTCGGGACTAGTGATAATGAGCAGTTCTTC
CASSFGTSDNEQFF
>TRBJ2-2|TRBV20-1|NA|once
TGCAGTGCTAGGGGCTTCCACAGGGATGGTGTGACCGAGGAGCTGTTTTTT
CSARGFHRDGVTEELFF
>TRBJ2-7|TRBV20-1|NA|NA
TGCAGTGCCTACGCTAGCGTTAGCTCCTACGAGCAGTACTTC
CSAYASVSSYEQYF
>TRBJ2-3|TRBV4-1|TRBD2|NA
TGCGCCAGCAGCCAGTCCGGACTAGCGGGGGACACAGATACGCAGTATTTT
CASSQSGLAGDTDTQYF
>TRBJ1-2|TRBV6-5|NA|few
TGTGCCAGCAGTCAATCAGTTTCCAACTATGGCTACACCTTC
CASSQSVSNYGYTF
>TRBJ2-3|TRBV5-8|NA|NA
TGTGCCAGCAGCTTGGGAGAGGCAGGTACGCAGTATTTT
CASSLGEAGTQYF
>TRBJ2-5|TRBV27|NA|NA
TGTGCCAGCAGTTTTCTGGACACGAGCGAGACCCAGTACTTC
CASSFLDTSETQYF
>TRBJ2-3|TRBV5-1|TRBD2|NA
TGCGCCAGCAGCTTGACGGGGGGGCCGGGAGGTACGCAGTATTTT
CASSLTGGPGGTQYF
>TRBJ2-7|TRBV29-1|NA|few
TGCAGCGTTGAGGGATCAGGGCGCGAGCAGTACTTC
CSVEGSGREQYF
>TRBJ2-1|TRBV29-1|TRBD2|NA
TGCAGCGCTGATTGGAGCGGGGGGGCCGATGAGCAGTTCTTC
CSADWSGGADEQFF
>TRBJ2-1|TRBV6-5|NA|NA
TGTGCCAGCAGTTACTCGGAGAGCTCCTACAATGAACAGTTCTTC
CASSYSESSYNEQFF
>TRBJ2-1|TRBV29-1|NA|NA
TGCAGCGAGATCCCTCGGAAATGGGGGGTAGGCTACAATGAGCAGTTCTTC
CSEIPRKWGVGYNEQFF
>TRBJ1-1|TRBV4-2|NA|few
TGTGCCAGCAGCCAAGATACCACCGGCACTGAAGCTTTCTTT
CASSQDTTGTEAFF
>TRBJ2-1|TRBV3-1|NA|NA
TGTGCCAGCAGCCAAGTGAGACGCGAAAACAATGAGCAGTTCTTC
CASSQVRRENNEQFF
>TRBJ1-2|TRBV7-9|NA|few
TGTGCCAGCAGCTTATCTGACGGGCGGATCAACTATGGCTACACCTTC
CASSLSDGRINYGYTF
>TRBJ2-1|TRBV10-3|TRBD2|NA
TGTGCCTCTAGGGGACTAGCGATCGACAATGAGCAGTTCTTC
CASRGLAIDNEQFF
>TRBJ1-2|TRBV12-3/TRBV12-4|TRBD1|NA
TGTGCCAGCAGCCTTTCTGGACAGGCCGGCTACACCTTC
CASSLSGQAGYTF
>TRBJ2-2|TRBV4-1|NA|NA
TGCGCCAGCAGTACAGAAGTAGGGAACACCGGGGAGCTGTTTTTT
CASSTEVGNTGELFF
>TRBJ2-6|TRBV5-1|NA|few
TGCGCCAGCAGCTTTCCCGGAGTCTCCTCTGGGGCCAACGTCCTGACTTTC
CASSFPGVSSGANVLTF
>TRBJ2-1|TRBV28|NA|NA
TGTGCCAGCAGTCCCTCTGTGGGGCAGGTTAGGCGTGAGCAGTTCTTC
CASSPSVGQVRREQFF
>TRBJ2-3|TRBV29-1|TRBD1|NA
TGCAGCGTTGCGGGACAGATCACAGATACGCAGTATTTT
CSVAGQITDTQYF
>TRBJ1-5|TRBV4-1|NA|NA
TGCGCCAGCAGCCAAGATGGGGGTCAGCCCCAGCATTTT
CASSQDGGQPQHF
>TRBJ2-5|TRBV12-3/TRBV12-4|TRBD2|NA
TGTGCCAGCAGCCTCGGGAGGTCGTGGGAGACCCAGTACTTC
CASSLGRSWETQYF
>TRBJ1-2|TRBV7-2|NA|few
TGTGCCAGCAGACCCGACGAAAACTATGGCTACACCTTC
CASRPDENYGYTF
>TRBJ1-5|TRBV6-6|NA|few
TGTGCCAGCAGCCCGGGACCACCCAGGCCCCAGCATTTT
CASSPGPPRPQHF
>TRBJ2-3|TRBV6-1|NA|NA
TGTGCCAGCAGTGTACCCGCGGGCAGCACAGATACGCAGTATTTT
CASSVPAGSTDTQYF
>TRBJ1-1|TRBV18|NA|NA
TGTGCCAGCTCACCATTCGAGGGAACGAACACTGAAGCTTTCTTT
CASSPFEGTNTEAFF
>TRBJ2-6|TRBV30|TRBD1|NA
TGTGCCTGGGTCAACAGGGGGCTGACTGGGGCCAACGTCCTGACTTTC
CAWVNRGLTGANVLTF
>TRBJ2-1|TRBV7-3|TRBD1|few
TGTGCCAGCAGCTTACTGGGACAGGGGTACAATGAGCAGTTCTTC
CASSLLGQGYNEQFF
>TRBJ2-5|TRBV7-2|NA|NA
TGTGCCAGCAGCCAGAGGGTGGGACGGGAGGAGACCCAGTACTTC
CASSQRVGREETQYF
>TRBJ2-2|TRBV21-1|NA|NA
TGTGCCAGCAGCTCGGCGTCTAGCGGGAGTAACTGGGAGCTGTTTTTT
CASSSASSGSNWELFF
>TRBJ2-7|TRBV6-1|NA|NA
TGTGCCAGCAGTTTGGGACTCTTTCCCTACGAGCAGTACTTC
CASSLGLFPYEQYF
>TRBJ2-5|TRBV12-3/TRBV12-4|NA|NA
TGTGCCAGCAGTTTGGGGTGGAAGCAGTACTTC
CASSLGWKQYF
>TRBJ2-3|TRBV6-2/TRBV6-3|TRBD2|once
TGTGCCAGCAGTTACGTCGGGAGGGGTACGCAGTATTTT
CASSYVGRGTQYF
>TRBJ2-3|TRBV13|NA|many
TGTGCCAGCAGCTTAGAGTTTCAGGCAGATACGCAGTATTTT
CASSLEFQADTQYF
>TRBJ2-5|TRBV7-2|NA|NA
TGTGCCAGCAGCGCCGGAGTCTCTTTGGCTGGAGAGACCCAGTACTTC
CASSAGVSLAGETQYF
>TRBJ1-1|TRBV7-2|NA|NA
TGTGCCAGCAGCTTAGGCCAGGGCGGGTTCACTGAAGCTTTCTTT
CASSLGQGGFTEAFF
>TRBJ2-1|TRBV25-1|NA|few
TGTGCCAGCAGTGAAGATCCGGGTTCAAGTGAGCAGTTCTTC
CASSEDPGSSEQFF
>TRBJ2-1|TRBV14|NA|few
TGTGCCAGCAGCCAAATCACTTCGGGCCTTACCTACAATGAGCAGTTCTTC
CASSQITSGLTYNEQFF
>TRBJ2-1|TRBV3-1|NA|NA
TGTGCCAGCAGCCAAAGGACAACCTACGAGCAGTTCTTC
CASSQRTTYEQFF
>TRBJ1-2|TRBV6-5|NA|NA
TGTGCCAGCAGTTATTACGGTCTTGGCTACACCTTC
CASSYYGLGYTF
>TRBJ2-5|TRBV5-1|TRBD2|NA
TGCGCCAGCAGCTACAACCTAGTCGAGTCTAGCGGGGTTCAAGAGACCCAGTACTTC
CASSYNLVESSGVQETQYF
>TRBJ1-5|TRBV5-5|NA|NA
TGTGCCAGCAACACCAACACGGTAGCAAATCAGCCCCAGCATTTT
CASNTNTVANQPQHF
>TRBJ1-6|TRBV27|NA|NA
TGTGCCAGCACTTCAGGGGTCCTCCCGCCGAATTCACCCCTCCACTTT
CASTSGVLPPNSPLHF
>TRBJ1-5|TRBV10-3|TRBD1|NA
TGTGCCATCAGTGCTTACGGACAGGGGGATCAGCCCCAGCATTTT
CAISAYGQGDQPQHF
>TRBJ2-5|TRBV4-1|NA|NA
TGCGCCAGCAGCCCGGACCCCCAACTAGTTTCGGGGCAGTACTTC
CASSPDPQLVSGQYF
>TRBJ2-1|TRBV20-1|NA|once
TGCAGTGCCTGGACCGGGTTAAGCTCCTACAATGAGCAGTTCTTC
CSAWTGLSSYNEQFF
>TRBJ2-3|TRBV6-5|TRBD2|NA
TGTGCCAGCAGTCGCGGGACTACTAATACGGTTACGCAGTATTTT
CASSRGTTNTVTQYF
>TRBJ2-3|TRBV4-1|NA|few
TGCGCCAGCAGCCACCCCGGCGCGGTGGCAGATACGCAGTATTTT
CASSHPGAVADTQYF
>TRBJ1-2|TRBV4-1|TRBD1|few
TGCGCCAGCAGCCCCCAGGGGGCAGAGGGGCCCTATGGCTACACCTTC
CASSPQGAEGPYGYTF
>TRBJ1-2|TRBV5-1|NA|many
TGCGCCAGCAGCTTGGTCCGCGACAGAGGGTCCCCTTGGGATGGCTACACCTTC
CASSLVRDRGSPWDGYTF
>TRBJ1-1|TRBV6-5|NA|few
TGTGCCAGCAGAGCCGGGTCGAACACTGAAGCTTTCTTT
CASRAGSNTEAFF